Here is one T cell receptor beta chain with its context. The target of this receptor is not known. The junction shows a germline mismatch at one end, possibly a read error. CDR1 LNHNV and CDR2 YYDKDF were looked up in the germline V gene (reference sequence). The CDR3, cysteine through phenylalanine, is 14 amino acids long. Just CDR3 DNA is preserved here, 42 bases in frame from base 1. This entry belongs to a study of Graves' ophthalmopathy and Graves' hyperthyroidism (dated by TCRdb to 2016 to 2019). For context, the study as a whole: Peripheral blood was collected at initial diagnosis, before any treatment. The study used TCR beta repertoire signatures to distinguish Graves' ophthalmopathy from Graves' hyperthyroidism and to predict progression to ophthalmopathy. In total, over 130 blood samples were TCR-sequenced: around 42 ophthalmopathy, over 70 hyperthyroidism and approximately 17 hyperthyroidism-to-ophthalmopathy patients. To explore V-J signatures distinguishing ophthalmopathy from hyperthyroidism, a discovery set of some 100 patients (roughly 45 ophthalmopathy, around 55 stable hyperthyroidism) was enrolled. The independent validation cohort included under 20 hyperthyroidism patients plus 17 patients who later progressed from hyperthyroidism to ophthalmopathy. T-cell repertoires of thyroid tissue and blood were compared in over 5 hyperthyroidism patients. Following sample collection, hyperthyroidism patients were given methimazole at a starting dose of 30 mg daily, and ophthalmopathy patients were given high-dose intravenous methylprednisolone. Study-level results and caveats: Sample size was not predetermined statistically, and investigators were not blinded to group allocation. Ophthalmopathy was separated from stable hyperthyroidism by the 13-signature model with roughly 88% sensitivity and just under 84% specificity in cross-validation and with 80%/75% in the test set. In validation, the model predicted ophthalmopathy progression with less than 71% sensitivity and approximately 75% specificity; 12 predicted patients were CT-confirmed with GO in a median of around 6.5 months. Most expanded thyroid clonotypes with a frequency above 0.001 also appeared in blood, which suggests that blood repertoires may reflect the immune response in the thyroid.

Ophthalmopathy patients were characterized by moderately to severely active disease, a Clinical Activity Score of at least 3, a NOSPECS grade of at least 4, and a disease duration under 3 months. Patients with other autoimmune diseases, uncontrolled infections, pregnancy or lactation were excluded from the study. Diagnosis relied on clinical symptoms, serum thyroxine, TRAb, thyroid ultrasound and orbital computed tomography. Using Ficoll-Paque density gradient centrifugation, PBMCs were isolated from 8.5 to 10 ml of fresh peripheral blood. Total RNA was extracted using Trizol reagent, and RNA quality was checked on an Agilent 2100 Bioanalyzer. For repertoire sequencing, TCR beta CDR3 regions were amplified from RNA transcripts. The first round was an RT-PCR using HTBI primers with the Qiagen OneStep RT-PCR kit, and this first round was followed by a second-round multiplex PCR, then size selection and purification. Libraries were sequenced on an Illumina HiSeq2000 using paired-end 100 bp reads. On the authors' methods: Reads were processed with SOAPnuke, discarding reads with adapters, uncalled bases, mean Phred below 15, or no exact constant-primer or identifier match. COPE v1.2.5 was used to merge the high-quality paired reads. Each unique nucleotide sequence was defined as a clonotype, and clonotypes were aligned to IMGT TRB V, D and J references with MiTCR v1.1. Only V-J combinations with frequency above 0.0001 were analysed, covering about 99% of repertoires. A TCR clonal expansion and chaos score per V-J combination was defined as the ratio of F50 clonal expansion to chaos observed in the TCRdist matrix. Welch's t-statistics and random forest were used to reduce features to about a dozen V-J combinations, which were fed into a naive Bayes classifier. The similarity between thyroid and blood repertoires was quantified using the Morisita-Horn index. TCRdb cleaned the public reads at Q25 with fastp, built clones with MiXCR and kept in-frame beta chains. Rows with one shared CDR3 protein collapse into an entry with the most common genes and DNA. TCRdb's processing, not the authors' own work, is the source of the V and J calls. Present in this sample are about 740,000 distinct CDR3 sequences, roughly 40% of which were seen just once. Clones ranked in the top ten supply about 40% of the sample.

The rearranged chain carries TRBV15 and TRBJ2-5, with a tentative D call of TRBD1 or TRBD2, each matching 6 bases. This TCR was recovered from an adult man with Graves' ophthalmopathy. Specimen: peripheral blood. The nucleotide sequence reads as follows: TGTGCCACCAGTAGAGGGGGGAACCGAGAGACCCAGTACTTC. It encodes CATSRGGNRETQYF.